This T cell receptor beta chain was sequenced during a study of beta chain features in type 1 diabetes. Study results and limitations: Cells carrying high TCR expression could end up over-represented when cDNA is sequenced. People with Type 1 diabetes carried modestly yet significantly shorter TCRB CDR3s in all four CD4+ subsets.

Based on CD45RO/CCR7/CD25/CD127/CD95/CD27, CD4+ regulatory, stem cell-like memory, naive and central memory cells were sorted. In all sorted populations, purity surpassed 98%. The investigators reverse transcribed all of the isolated RNA, so they sequenced expressed TCRB transcripts. Sequenced by immunoSEQ multiplex PCR; TCRdb stores in-frame clones only, minus some. The sample has about 700,000 clones, 13% seen once; the top ten hold approximately 0.021%. Note on this clone: Its antigen remains unidentified.

Deletions cut 1 base from V and 6 bases from J, with 12 bases between. CDR3 length equals 14 residues. The germline gives CDR1 SEHNR, CDR2 FQNEAQ (reference sequence). This receptor was obtained from a man aged 18-30 years with type 1 diabetes. Specimen: naive CD4+ T cells from blood. The rearrangement uses TRBV7-9 and TRBJ1-1, with no clear D. CDR3 in amino acids: CASSLEHSAAEAFF. The CDR3 DNA is TGTGCCAGCAGCTTAGAACACAGTGCCGCTGAAGCTTTCTTT.